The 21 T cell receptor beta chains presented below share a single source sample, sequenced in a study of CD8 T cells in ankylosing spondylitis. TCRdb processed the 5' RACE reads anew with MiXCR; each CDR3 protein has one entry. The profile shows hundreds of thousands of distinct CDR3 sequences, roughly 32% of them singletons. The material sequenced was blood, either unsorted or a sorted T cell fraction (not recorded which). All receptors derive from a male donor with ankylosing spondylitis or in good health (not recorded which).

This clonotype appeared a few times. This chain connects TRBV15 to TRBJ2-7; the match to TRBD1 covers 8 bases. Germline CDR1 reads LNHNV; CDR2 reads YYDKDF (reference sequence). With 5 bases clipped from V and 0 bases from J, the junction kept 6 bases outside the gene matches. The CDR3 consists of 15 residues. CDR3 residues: CATSVGTGGSYEQYF. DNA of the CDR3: TGTGCCACCAGCGTTGGGACAGGTGGCTCCTACGAGCAGTACTTC.

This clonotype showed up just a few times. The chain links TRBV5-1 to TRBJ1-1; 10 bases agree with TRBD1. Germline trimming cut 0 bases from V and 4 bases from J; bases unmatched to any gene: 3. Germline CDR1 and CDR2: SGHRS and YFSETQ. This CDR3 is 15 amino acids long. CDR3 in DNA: TGCGCCAGCAGCTTGGGCGGGACAGGGGTCACTGAAGCTTTCTTT. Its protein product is CASSLGGTGVTEAFF.

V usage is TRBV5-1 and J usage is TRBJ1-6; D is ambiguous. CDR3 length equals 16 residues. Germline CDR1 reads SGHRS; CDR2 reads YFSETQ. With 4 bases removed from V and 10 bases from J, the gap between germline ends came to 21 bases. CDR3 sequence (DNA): TGCGCCAGCAGCCCGACCGGACTCCTAGCCACCTCACCCCTCCACTTT. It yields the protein CASSPTGLLATSPLHF.

As DNA, the CDR3 is TGTGCCAGCAGTTACTCGGGGGGGGCCGGTGAAAAACTGTTTTTT. Amino acids: CASSYSGGAGEKLFF. The chain employs TRBV6-5 and TRBJ1-4; weak D call: TRBD1 (6 bases). V was shortened by 0 bases and J by 7 bases, with 12 bases between the two germline ends. The CDR3 extends over 15 amino acids. Germline CDR1 is MNHEY and CDR2 is SVGAGI.

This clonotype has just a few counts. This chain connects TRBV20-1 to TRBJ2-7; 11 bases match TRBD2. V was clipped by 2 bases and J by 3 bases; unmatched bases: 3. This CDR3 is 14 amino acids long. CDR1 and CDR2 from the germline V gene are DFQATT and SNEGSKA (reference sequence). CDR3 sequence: CSARTSGGFYEQYF. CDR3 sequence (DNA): TGCAGTGCTAGAACTAGCGGGGGCTTCTACGAGCAGTACTTC.

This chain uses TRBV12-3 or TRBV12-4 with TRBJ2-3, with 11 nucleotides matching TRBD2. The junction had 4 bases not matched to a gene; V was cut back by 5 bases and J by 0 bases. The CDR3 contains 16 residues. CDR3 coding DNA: TGTGCCAGCAGTCTGGGACTAGCGGTGAGCACAGATACGCAGTATTTT. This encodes CASSLGLAVSTDTQYF.

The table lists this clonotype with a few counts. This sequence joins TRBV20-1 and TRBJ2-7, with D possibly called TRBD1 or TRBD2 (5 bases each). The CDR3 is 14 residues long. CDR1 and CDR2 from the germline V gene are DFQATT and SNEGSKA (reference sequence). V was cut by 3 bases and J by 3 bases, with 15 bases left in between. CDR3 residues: CSARTGGGLYEQYF. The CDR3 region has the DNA TGCAGTGCTAGGACGGGTGGGGGTCTCTACGAGCAGTACTTC.

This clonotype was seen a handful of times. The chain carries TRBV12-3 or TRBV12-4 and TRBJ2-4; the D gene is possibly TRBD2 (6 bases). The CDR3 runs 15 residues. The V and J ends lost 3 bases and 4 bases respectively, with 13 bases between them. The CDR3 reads CASSLPGGGKNIQYF. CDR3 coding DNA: TGTGCCAGCAGTTTGCCCGGTGGAGGGAAAAACATTCAGTACTTC.

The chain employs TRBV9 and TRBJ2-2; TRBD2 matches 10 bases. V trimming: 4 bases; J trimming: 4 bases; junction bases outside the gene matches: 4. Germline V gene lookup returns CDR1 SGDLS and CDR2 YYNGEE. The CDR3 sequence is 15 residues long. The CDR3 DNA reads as TGTGCCAGCAGCCCACGACTAGCGGGCACCGGGGAGCTGTTTTTT. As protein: CASSPRLAGTGELFF.

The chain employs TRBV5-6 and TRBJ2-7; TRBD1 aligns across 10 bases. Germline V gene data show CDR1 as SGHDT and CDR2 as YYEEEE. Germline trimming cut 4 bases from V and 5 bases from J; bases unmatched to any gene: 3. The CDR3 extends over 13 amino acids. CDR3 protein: CASSGDRGNEQYF. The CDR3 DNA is TGTGCCAGCAGCGGGGACAGGGGAAACGAGCAGTACTTC.

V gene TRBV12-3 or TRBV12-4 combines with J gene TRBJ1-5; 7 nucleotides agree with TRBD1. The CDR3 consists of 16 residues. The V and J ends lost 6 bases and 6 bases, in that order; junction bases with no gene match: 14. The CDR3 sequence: CASSPYEQGRGQPQHF. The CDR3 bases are TGTGCCAGCAGCCCCTACGAACAGGGGAGAGGTCAGCCCCAGCATTTT.

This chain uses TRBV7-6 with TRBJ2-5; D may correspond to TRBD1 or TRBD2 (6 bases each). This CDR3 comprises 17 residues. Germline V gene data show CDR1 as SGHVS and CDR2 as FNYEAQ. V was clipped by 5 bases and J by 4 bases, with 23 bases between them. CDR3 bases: TGTGCCAGCAGCACCCCGGCGAGGGGGGAGTTTGGAGAGACCCAGTACTTC. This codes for CASSTPARGEFGETQYF. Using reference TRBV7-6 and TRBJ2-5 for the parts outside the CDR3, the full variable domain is GAGVSQSPRYKVTKRGQDVALRCDPISGHVSLYWYRQALGQGPEFLTYFNYEAQQDKSGLPNDRFSAERPEGSISTLTIQRTEQRDSAMYRCASSTPARGEFGETQYFGPGTRLLVL.

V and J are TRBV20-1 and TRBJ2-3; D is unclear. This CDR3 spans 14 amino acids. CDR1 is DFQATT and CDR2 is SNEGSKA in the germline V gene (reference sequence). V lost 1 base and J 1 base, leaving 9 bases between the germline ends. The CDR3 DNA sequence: TGCAGTGCTAGAGGTTACAGCGGCACAGATACGCAGTATTTT. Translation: CSARGYSGTDTQYF.

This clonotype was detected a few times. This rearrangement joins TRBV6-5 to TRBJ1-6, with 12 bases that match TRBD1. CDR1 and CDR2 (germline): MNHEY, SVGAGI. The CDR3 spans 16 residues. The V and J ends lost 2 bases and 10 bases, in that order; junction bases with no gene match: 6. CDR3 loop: CASSYRDRGRESPLHF. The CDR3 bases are TGTGCCAGCAGTTACCGGGACAGGGGGCGGGAATCACCCCTCCACTTT.

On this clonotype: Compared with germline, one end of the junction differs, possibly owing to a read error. The CDR3 region has the DNA TGCTGTGCTAGAGATAGAGGGGGGCTGTACGAGCAGTACTTC. Protein: CCARDRGGLYEQYF. This chain connects TRBV20-1 to TRBJ2-7; D is tentatively TRBD1 or TRBD2 (6 bases each). Germline values: CDR1 DFQATT, CDR2 SNEGSKA (reference sequence). The length of the CDR3 is 14 residues.

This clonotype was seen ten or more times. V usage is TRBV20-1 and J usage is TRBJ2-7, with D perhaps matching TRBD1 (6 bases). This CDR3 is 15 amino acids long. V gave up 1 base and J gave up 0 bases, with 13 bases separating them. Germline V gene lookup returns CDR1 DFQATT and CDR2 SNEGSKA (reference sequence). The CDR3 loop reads CSARAGHQISYEQYF. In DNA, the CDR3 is TGCAGTGCTAGAGCGGGACACCAAATCTCCTACGAGCAGTACTTC.

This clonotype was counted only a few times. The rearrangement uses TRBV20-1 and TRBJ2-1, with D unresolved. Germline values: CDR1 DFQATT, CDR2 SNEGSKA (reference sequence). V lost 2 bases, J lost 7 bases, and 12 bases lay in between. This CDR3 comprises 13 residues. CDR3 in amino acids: CSARKAVVNEQFF. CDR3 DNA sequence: TGCAGTGCTAGAAAGGCGGTGGTGAATGAGCAGTTCTTC.

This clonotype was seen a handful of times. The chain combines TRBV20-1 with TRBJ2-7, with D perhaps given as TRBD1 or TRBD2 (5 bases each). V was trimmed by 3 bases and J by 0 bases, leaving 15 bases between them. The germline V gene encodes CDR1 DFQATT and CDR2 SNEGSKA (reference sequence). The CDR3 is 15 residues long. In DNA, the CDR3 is TGCAGTGCTAGGGACTCGGGGCGATTCTCCTACGAGCAGTACTTC. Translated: CSARDSGRFSYEQYF.

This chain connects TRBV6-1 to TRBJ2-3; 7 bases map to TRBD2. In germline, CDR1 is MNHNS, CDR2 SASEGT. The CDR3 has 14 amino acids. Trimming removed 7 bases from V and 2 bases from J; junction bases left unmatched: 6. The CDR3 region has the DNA TGTGCCAGCATCTCCGGGACTAACACAGATACGCAGTATTTT. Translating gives CASISGTNTDTQYF.

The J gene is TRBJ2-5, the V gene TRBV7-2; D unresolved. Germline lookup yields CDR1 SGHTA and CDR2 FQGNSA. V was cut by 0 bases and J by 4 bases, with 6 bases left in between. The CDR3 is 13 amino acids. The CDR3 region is CASSLALTETQYF. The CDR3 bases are TGTGCCAGCAGCTTAGCGCTCACAGAGACCCAGTACTTC.

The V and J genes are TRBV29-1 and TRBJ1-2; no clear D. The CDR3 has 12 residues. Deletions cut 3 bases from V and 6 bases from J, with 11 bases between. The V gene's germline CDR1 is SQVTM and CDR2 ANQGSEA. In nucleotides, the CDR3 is TGCAGCGTTGATTCTCTCGTGCATGGCTACACCTTC. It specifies CSVDSLVHGYTF.